One and the same sample provided the 27 T cell receptor beta chains below, sequenced in a study of blood T cell repertoires in COVID-19. Libraries were prepared by immunoSEQ multiplex PCR; TCRdb keeps only in-frame clonotypes and omits some of them. The sample has 200,000 to 300,000 clones; around 89% are singletons. Material: PBMCs or T cells enriched from blood (not recorded which). These receptors were taken from a woman aged 30 to 39 who had recovered from COVID-19.

This clone is a singleton in its sample. V gene TRBV4-3 combines with J gene TRBJ2-5, with 11 positions matching TRBD2. CDR1 and CDR2 from the germline V gene are LGHNA and YSLEER. V shed 4 bases, J shed 5 bases, and the junction held 3 bases outside the gene matches. The CDR3 has 14 amino acids. CDR3 in amino acids: CASSLRLAGETQYF. The CDR3 DNA reads as TGCGCCAGCAGCCTGAGACTAGCGGGGGAGACCCAGTACTTC.

The chain combines TRBV3-1 (or the pseudogene TRBV3-2) with TRBJ1-2, with no clear D. This CDR3 has 14 residues. Germline CDR1 reads LGHDT; CDR2 reads YNNKEL (reference sequence). Trimming removed 1 base from V and 3 bases from J, with 9 bases in between. CDR3 region: CASSQASVDYGYTF. Here the CDR3 DNA reads TGTGCCAGCAGCCAAGCATCAGTGGACTATGGCTACACCTTC.

The chain carries TRBV28 and TRBJ1-1; the match to TRBD1 covers 9 bases. V shed 1 base, J shed 11 bases, and the junction held 8 bases outside the gene matches. This CDR3 is built from 14 residues. Germline V gives CDR1 MDHEN, CDR2 SYDVKM. CDR3 region: CASSLSDRGGLAFF. DNA of the CDR3: TGTGCCAGCAGTTTATCGGACAGGGGAGGATTGGCTTTCTTT.

V gene TRBV28 combines with J gene TRBJ1-5; TRBD1 agrees at 8 bases. Germline loops: CDR1 MDHEN, CDR2 SYDVKM. Germline trimming cut 6 bases from V and 5 bases from J; bases unmatched to any gene: 12. CDR3 length: 16 amino acids. For the CDR3, the DNA is TGTGCCAGCAGAGTGAGACCGGACAGGGCTTATCAGCCCCAGCATTTT. Translating it yields CASRVRPDRAYQPQHF.

This sequence joins TRBV12-3 or TRBV12-4 and TRBJ1-5; D is unresolved. Trimming stripped 3 bases from V and 10 bases from J, with 10 bases between. The CDR3 length is 12 residues. The CDR3 loop reads CASSLESSPQHF. CDR3 coding DNA: TGTGCCAGCAGTTTGGAGAGTAGCCCCCAGCATTTT.

The V call is TRBV5-6, the J call TRBJ2-7; 7 nucleotides line up with TRBD1. CDR3 length: 14 amino acids. The germline V gene has CDR1 SGHDT and CDR2 YYEEEE. J was trimmed by 2 bases and V by 1 base; bases with no gene match: 3. The DNA of the CDR3 is TGTGCCAGCAGCTTGTGGGACAGAGCCTACGAGCAGTACTTC. This codes for CASSLWDRAYEQYF.

This chain connects TRBV6-5 to TRBJ1-2; 7 positions agree with TRBD1. V shed 6 bases and J 8 bases; nucleotides not matched to a gene: 9. This CDR3 is built from 13 residues. The germline CDR1 and CDR2 sequences are MNHEY and SVGAGI. CDR3 DNA sequence: TGTGCCAGCAGGGAGGGGGCAGGGGGAGGCTACACCTTC. Amino acids: CASREGAGGGYTF.

This chain links TRBV2 with TRBJ1-4, with a tentative D call TRBD1 (5 bases). The CDR3 sequence is 15 residues long. Germline CDR1 is SNHLY and CDR2 is FYNNEI. The ends were cut back, 2 bases at V and 7 bases at J, with 14 bases in the middle. CDR3 amino acids: CASSEFRGGGEKLFF. The CDR3 nucleotides read TGTGCCAGCAGTGAATTTCGGGGGGGTGGTGAAAAACTGTTTTTT.

This rearrangement joins TRBV19 to TRBJ2-1, with 13 bases matching TRBD2. Germline assignment: CDR1 LNHDA and CDR2 SQIVND (reference sequence). The CDR3 spans 15 residues. V was pared by 7 bases and J by 6 bases, with 6 bases of the junction left unmatched. The CDR3 spells CASKSRTSGSNEQFF. Written as DNA, the CDR3 is TGTGCCAGTAAATCGAGGACTAGCGGGAGCAATGAGCAGTTCTTC.

For this clone: This CDR3 fails to terminate in the conserved phenylalanine or tryptophan, so it likely reflects a read error. Because the CDR3's place on the DNA is in doubt, the DNA is left out and the CDR3 is given as listed by TCRdb. J is TRBJ1-1 and V is TRBV6-6; TRBD1, the table's D call, was not compared with the DNA. The CDR3 is 9 residues long, counting both termini. Germline V gene data show CDR1 as MNHNY and CDR2 as SVGAGI (reference sequence). The CDR3 loop reads CASSQTGAL.

This sequence joins TRBV7-2 and TRBJ2-7; D may be TRBD2 (5 bases). The CDR3 consists of 14 residues. CDR1 is SGHTA, CDR2 FQGNSA, per germline. The V gene lost 3 bases and the J gene lost 2 bases, with 11 bases spanning the gap. The CDR3 nucleotides read TGTGCCAGCAGCTTTTACGGGAAGGCCTACGAGCAGTACTTC. It encodes CASSFYGKAYEQYF.

The chain recombines TRBV11-2 with TRBJ2-5; D unclear. V was cut by 0 bases and J by 5 bases, with 7 bases left in between. CDR1 is SGHAT, CDR2 FQNNGV, per germline. This CDR3 has 13 residues. CDR3 nucleotide sequence: TGTGCCAGCAGCTTAGAGAGTGTTGAGACCCAGTACTTC. Translated, it gives CASSLESVETQYF.

The gene calls are TRBV4-2 and TRBJ1-1; 8 bases fit TRBD1. The ends lost 4 bases at V and 6 bases at J; junction bases unmatched: 10. This CDR3 has 15 residues. The germline V gene has CDR1 LGHNA and CDR2 YNFKEQ. The chain's CDR3 is CASSLETGQGAEAFF. The CDR3 bases are TGTGCCAGCAGCCTAGAAACAGGACAGGGCGCTGAAGCTTTCTTT.

As to this clone: This CDR3 is also generated by other DNA sequences in the sample. V gene TRBV30 combines with J gene TRBJ1-2, with a weak D call TRBD1 (5 bases). Deletions cut 0 bases from V and 4 bases from J, with 9 bases between. The CDR3 length is 13 residues. The germline V gene has CDR1 GTSNPN and CDR2 SVGIG (reference sequence). CDR3 sequence (DNA): TGTGCCTGGAGTGTACGGCAGGGCTATGGCTACACCTTC. Protein: CAWSVRQGYGYTF.

This clone was seen just once. The rearrangement links TRBV7-2 to TRBJ2-7, with TRBD1 identical over 8 bases. Germline lookup yields CDR1 SGHTA and CDR2 FQGNSA. The CDR3 extends over 15 amino acids. Trimming removed 4 bases from V and 0 bases from J; junction bases left unmatched: 5. The CDR3 spells CASSSMTGASYEQYF. The CDR3 DNA sequence: TGTGCCAGCAGCTCGATGACAGGGGCCTCCTACGAGCAGTACTTC.

The chain employs TRBV19 and TRBJ2-1; 14 nucleotides line up with TRBD2. Germline V gene sequence: CDR1 LNHDA, CDR2 SQIVND (reference sequence). CDR3 length: 18 amino acids. Unmatched junction bases numbered 8, after V lost 5 bases and J lost 2 bases. The DNA for the CDR3 is TGTGCCAGTAGTGGAGGGACTAGCGGGAGTGACCCCTACAATGAGCAGTTCTTC. It is translated as CASSGGTSGSDPYNEQFF.

This rearrangement joins TRBV11-3 to TRBJ1-1; TRBD1 agrees at 7 bases. J gave up 5 bases and V 0 bases, and 6 bases lay outside the gene matches. The CDR3 runs 15 residues. Germline V gives CDR1 SGHNT, CDR2 YENEEA. The CDR3 DNA follows: TGTGCCAGCAGCTTAGATAGTTACAGGGGAACTGAAGCTTTCTTT. Amino acids: CASSLDSYRGTEAFF. Supplemented by reference TRBV11-3 and TRBJ1-1, the full variable domain reads EAGVVQSPRYKIIEKKQPVAFWCNPISGHNTLYWYLQNLGQGPELLIRYENEEAVDDSQLPKDRFSAERLKGVDSTLKIQPAELGDSAVYLCASSLDSYRGTEAFFGQGTRLTVV.

The V and J genes are TRBV30 and TRBJ1-3; D call uncertain. The CDR3 spans 13 residues. From germline, CDR1 is GTSNPN and CDR2 SVGIG (reference sequence). Trimming took off 4 bases at V and 0 bases at J, with 7 bases between the two ends. As DNA, the CDR3 is TGTGCCTGGACCTCCTTCTCTGGAAACACCATATATTTT. Translating gives CAWTSFSGNTIYF.

This clone has more than one count but fewer than ten. The rearrangement links TRBV7-8 to TRBJ1-1, with D tentatively TRBD1 (6 bases). Germline assignment: CDR1 SGHVS and CDR2 FQNEAQ. The V gene lost 5 bases and the J gene lost 3 bases, with 10 bases spanning the gap. This CDR3 contains 13 residues. The CDR3 bases are TGTGCCAGCAGCGGGTACAGGGACACTGAAGCTTTCTTT. It specifies CASSGYRDTEAFF.

The chain employs TRBV19 and TRBJ2-1, with 7 bases fitting TRBD1. Germline V gene lookup returns CDR1 LNHDA and CDR2 SQIVND (reference sequence). Trimming took 4 bases from V and 10 from J; bases not matched to a gene: 4. This CDR3 has 12 residues. The DNA for the CDR3 is TGTGCCAGTAGTAGGGACAGTGGGGAGCAGTTCTTC. It yields the protein CASSRDSGEQFF.

The CDR3 sequence: CASSLSGRLNEQFF. The CDR3 coding sequence is TGTGCCAGCAGCTTATCAGGGAGGCTGAATGAGCAGTTCTTC. The chain joins TRBV11-3 to TRBJ2-1, with a tentative D call TRBD2 (6 bases). Germline V CDR1 and CDR2: SGHNT, YENEEA. The CDR3 runs 14 residues. V shed 2 bases and J shed 7 bases, with 12 bases lying between them. Using reference TRBV11-3 and TRBJ2-1 for the parts outside the CDR3, the full variable domain is EAGVVQSPRYKIIEKKQPVAFWCNPISGHNTLYWYLQNLGQGPELLIRYENEEAVDDSQLPKDRFSAERLKGVDSTLKIQPAELGDSAVYLCASSLSGRLNEQFFGPGTRLTVL.

This clone came up once. This chain links TRBV28 with TRBJ2-2; no firm D call. This CDR3 has 12 amino acids. Trimming left V 2 bases short and J 5 bases short, with 3 bases between. CDR1 and CDR2 from the germline V gene are MDHEN and SYDVKM. CDR3 in amino acids: CASSLATGELFF. The CDR3 nucleotides are TGTGCCAGCAGTTTAGCGACCGGGGAGCTGTTTTTT.

This clone appeared once. The chain links TRBV19 to TRBJ2-1, with D possibly being TRBD1 (6 bases). Between the trimmed V and J ends, which lost 7 bases and 7 bases, there was a span of 17 bases. The germline CDR1 and CDR2 sequences are LNHDA and SQIVND (reference sequence). The CDR3 contains 14 residues. DNA of the CDR3: TGTGCCAGTACCCTGAGGGGGAGTTTTAATGAGCAGTTCTTC. Translating gives CASTLRGSFNEQFF. The complete variable domain, with remaining parts taken from reference TRBV19 and TRBJ2-1, reads DGGITQSPKYLFRKEGQNVTLSCEQNLNHDAMYWYRQDPGQGLRLIYYSQIVNDFQKGDIAEGYSVSREKKESFPLTVTSAQKNPTAFYLCASTLRGSFNEQFFGPGTRLTVL.

V is TRBV11-2 and J is TRBJ2-7; D is uncertain. Germline V gene data show CDR1 as SGHAT and CDR2 as FQNNGV. V was shortened by 2 bases and J by 3 bases, with 11 bases between the two germline ends. This CDR3 region has 14 residues. This CDR3 is CASSLLRSDYEQYF. In DNA form, the CDR3 reads TGTGCCAGCAGCTTACTGAGGAGCGACTACGAGCAGTACTTC.

This chain uses TRBV24-1 with TRBJ2-3; 11 positions agree with TRBD2. The ends lost 4 bases at V and 1 base at J; junction bases unmatched: 15. CDR3 length equals 20 residues. The V gene's germline CDR1 is KGHDR and CDR2 SFDVKD. This CDR3 reads CATSEPFSGRDRDRTDTQYF. CDR3 DNA: TGTGCCACCAGTGAACCCTTTAGCGGGAGGGACAGAGACCGCACAGATACGCAGTATTTT.

The rearrangement joins TRBV18 to TRBJ2-1; D may be TRBD2 (5 bases). This CDR3 has 14 residues. Germline values: CDR1 KGHSH, CDR2 LQKENI. The V end lost 4 bases, the J end lost 5 bases, and 12 bases lay between the germline ends. The CDR3 DNA is TGTGCCAGCTCACGAGGGAGTGTGGACAATGAGCAGTTCTTC. It yields the protein CASSRGSVDNEQFF.

The J gene is TRBJ2-1, the V gene TRBV28; D might be TRBD1 (6 bases). The germline V gene has CDR1 MDHEN and CDR2 SYDVKM. V gave up 4 bases and J gave up 3 bases, with 10 bases separating them. The CDR3 runs 14 residues. Here the CDR3 reads CASSYTGYYNEQFF. CDR3 bases: TGTGCCAGCAGTTATACAGGGTACTACAATGAGCAGTTCTTC.